This T cell receptor beta chain was sequenced during a study of neurological immune-mediated disorders. Whole-study results and caveats: Expansion of TCR clones was greatest in HTLV-1-associated myelopathy and smallest in multiple sclerosis, where it fell below that of healthy controls. Across subjects, no CDR3 amino acid sequence appeared in expanded clones of more than one subject, a finding that suggested private repertoires in all groups.

The germline V gene has CDR1 SGHDT and CDR2 YYEEEE. Trimming removed 2 bases from V and 5 bases from J, with 7 bases in between. The CDR3 consists of 12 residues. The time point here: longitudinal time-point 3. TCRdb re-called the 5' RACE reads through MiXCR, storing one row per CDR3 protein. This table has 84,000 or so distinct CDR3 sequences, around 4.7% appearing once. The sample holds many counts of this clonotype. Its target is unknown. The rearrangement joins TRBV5-6 to TRBJ2-5, with D hard to call. The TCR originated in a woman aged 55-70 years with multiple sclerosis. What was sequenced was PBMCs. The CDR3 DNA follows: TGTGCCAGCAGCTTTGGGTCGGAGACCCAGTACTTC. This codes for CASSFGSETQYF.